This entry features one TCR beta chain sequence. This entry is derived from a study of blood T cell repertoires in COVID-19. About the study: PBMCs, B-cell-depleted T cells, or T cells were the source of the cDNA or gDNA that made up the material.

Method: immunoSEQ multiplex PCR; TCRdb's copy keeps in-frame clones and lacks some. The sample has around 120,000 clones, about 91% seen once. Germline V lookup: CDR1 LNHDA, CDR2 SQIVND (reference sequence). V was pared by 5 bases and J by 0 bases, with 11 bases between. The CDR3 sequence is 15 residues long. The receptor was isolated from a woman in her forties or fifties with active or convalescent COVID-19. This sequence joins TRBV19 and TRBJ1-5; maybe TRBD1 (6 bases). The sample comprised peripheral blood. The CDR3 protein is CASSETGISNQPQHF. CDR3 coding DNA: TGTGCCAGTAGTGAAACAGGGATTAGCAATCAGCCCCAGCATTTT.